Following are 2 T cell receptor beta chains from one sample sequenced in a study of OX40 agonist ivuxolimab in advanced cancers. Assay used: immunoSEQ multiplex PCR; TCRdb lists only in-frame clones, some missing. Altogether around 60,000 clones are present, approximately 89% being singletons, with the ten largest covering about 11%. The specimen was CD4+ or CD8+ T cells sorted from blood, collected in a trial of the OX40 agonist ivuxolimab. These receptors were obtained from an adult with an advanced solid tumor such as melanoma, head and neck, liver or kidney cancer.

CDR3: CASSVLTGNTIYF. The CDR3 nucleotides are TGTGCCAGCAGCGTTCTCACTGGAAACACCATATATTTT. The V and J genes are TRBV6-1 and TRBJ1-3; D remains ambiguous. V lost 6 bases and J lost 2, with 8 bases in between. CDR1 is MNHNS and CDR2 is SASEGT in the germline V gene. The CDR3 covers 13 residues.

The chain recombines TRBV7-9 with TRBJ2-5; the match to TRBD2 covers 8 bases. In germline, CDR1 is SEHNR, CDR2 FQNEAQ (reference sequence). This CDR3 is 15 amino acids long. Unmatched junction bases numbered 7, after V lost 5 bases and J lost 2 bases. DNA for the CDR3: TGTGCCAGCAGCCCCGGGACTAGGGAACAAGAGACCCAGTACTTC. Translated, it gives CASSPGTREQETQYF.